What follows are 21 T cell receptor beta chains derived from one specimen sequenced in a study of OX40 agonist ivuxolimab in advanced cancers. Preparation of the library involved the immunoSEQ multiplex PCR assay. In its TCRdb copy, this immuneACCESS table keeps in-frame sequences only and misses some clones. Where compared with another copy, unresolved V genes explain less than half of these, and the others have no known cause. The sample data list 65,000 to 85,000 clones, and more than 70% of these were observed just once. Approximately 0.5% of the sample is held by the ten biggest clonotypes. The source was CD4+ or CD8+ T cells sorted from blood, collected in a trial of the OX40 agonist ivuxolimab. These receptors were taken from an adult with an advanced solid tumor such as melanoma, head and neck, liver or kidney cancer.

The chain has TRBV2 and TRBJ1-1; possibly TRBD1 for D (6 bases). V was shortened by 7 bases and J by 1 base, with 13 bases between the two germline ends. The germline CDR1 and CDR2 sequences are SNHLY and FYNNEI. The CDR3 extends over 14 amino acids. The CDR3 DNA reads TGTGCCAGCACCTACCTGACAGGGAACACTGAAGCTTTCTTT. Amino acids: CASTYLTGNTEAFF.

The chain links TRBV11-3 to TRBJ2-2, with D possibly matching TRBD2 (6 bases). With 2 bases removed from V and 7 bases from J, the gap between germline ends came to 8 bases. There are 13 residues in the CDR3. CDR1 SGHNT and CDR2 YENEEA come from the germline V gene. CDR3 DNA sequence: TGTGCCAGCAGCTTATACGGGGGCGGGGAGCTGTTTTTT. Translating gives CASSLYGGGELFF.

The table lists this clone with a count of one. The chain employs TRBV7-9 and TRBJ1-1; 9 bases align to TRBD1. Germline assignment: CDR1 SEHNR and CDR2 FQNEAQ (reference sequence). The trim removed 2 bases at V and 3 bases at J, leaving 10 bases unmatched. The CDR3 length is 17 residues. CDR3 DNA: TGTGCCAGCAGCTTACCACAGGGGGCCCTGGATCACACTGAAGCTTTCTTT. It specifies CASSLPQGALDHTEAFF.

This sequence joins TRBV5-1 and TRBJ2-1, with 13 bases fitting TRBD2. With 2 bases clipped from V and 0 bases from J, the junction kept 2 bases outside the gene matches. There are 17 residues in the CDR3. In germline, CDR1 is SGHRS, CDR2 YFSETQ. CDR3 amino acids: CASSFTSGGASYNEQFF. The CDR3 nucleotides are TGCGCCAGCAGCTTCACTAGCGGGGGGGCCTCCTACAATGAGCAGTTCTTC.

CDR3 coding DNA: TGTGCCAGCAGCTTAATAGCGGGGGCCAACACCGGGGAGCTGTTTTTT. Amino acid sequence: CASSLIAGANTGELFF. The chain employs TRBV7-8 and TRBJ2-2, with 9 bases matching TRBD2. The length of the CDR3 is 16 residues. Germline CDR1 reads SGHVS; CDR2 reads FQNEAQ. With 2 bases clipped from V and 2 bases from J, the junction kept 3 bases outside the gene matches.

The chain links TRBV5-1 to TRBJ2-3, with 10 nucleotides matching TRBD1. V shed 4 bases and J 3 bases; nucleotides not matched to a gene: 8. Germline lookup yields CDR1 SGHRS and CDR2 YFSETQ. CDR3 length equals 16 residues. The CDR3 sequence: CASSRAGTGVTDTQYF. CDR3 bases: TGCGCCAGCAGCCGGGCAGGGACAGGGGTTACAGATACGCAGTATTTT.

The chain recombines TRBV7-8 with TRBJ1-4; D ambiguous. The germline V gene has CDR1 SGHVS and CDR2 FQNEAQ. CDR3 size: 16 residues. The germline V and J ends were trimmed by 2 bases and 1 base, with 11 bases remaining between them. CDR3 sequence: CASSLSGGRTNEKLFF. The CDR3 DNA is TGTGCCAGCAGCTTATCGGGAGGGAGAACTAATGAAAAACTGTTTTTT.

This clone appeared a single time. The CDR3 coding sequence is TGTGCCAGCAGCGTCGGACAGAACACTGAAGCTTTCTTT. This translates into CASSVGQNTEAFF. The chain couples TRBV7-6 to TRBJ1-1; tentative D call: TRBD1 (5 bases). CDR1 and CDR2 (germline): SGHVS, FNYEAQ. V lost 5 bases, J lost 1 base, and 8 bases lay in between. The CDR3 is 13 residues long.

The rearrangement joins TRBV7-2 to TRBJ1-4; no clear D gene. The CDR3 is made up of 15 amino acids. V was pared by 0 bases and J by 0 bases, with 5 bases between. CDR1 is SGHTA and CDR2 is FQGNSA in the germline V gene. Here the CDR3 reads CASSLAGTTNEKLFF. The CDR3 bases are TGTGCCAGCAGCTTAGCGGGGACAACTAATGAAAAACTGTTTTTT. The full variable domain, with the rest looked up from reference TRBV7-2 and TRBJ1-4, is GAGVSQSPSNKVTEKGKDVELRCDPISGHTALYWYRQSLGQGLEFLIYFQGNSAPDKSGLPSDRFSAERTGGSVSTLTIQRTQQEDSAVYLCASSLAGTTNEKLFFGSGTQLSVL.

The chain couples TRBV5-1 to TRBJ1-1, with TRBD1 identical over 8 bases. V shed 6 bases and J 2 bases; nucleotides not matched to a gene: 3. CDR3 length: 13 amino acids. Germline-derived CDR1 and CDR2 are SGHRS and YFSETQ. CDR3 sequence reads: CASMDRENTEAFF. DNA for the CDR3: TGCGCCAGCATGGACAGGGAAAACACTGAAGCTTTCTTT.

The chain has TRBV29-1 and TRBJ1-1; D is possibly TRBD1 (5 bases). Germline V gene data show CDR1 as SQVTM and CDR2 as ANQGSEA. This CDR3 is built from 14 residues. V lost 6 bases and J lost 1, with 15 bases in between. This chain's CDR3 is CSVASGLSNTEAFF. Here the CDR3 DNA reads TGCAGCGTCGCGTCGGGACTTTCGAACACTGAAGCTTTCTTT.

The chain combines TRBV6-1 with TRBJ2-7, with 10 bases identical to TRBD1. The germline V gene encodes CDR1 MNHNS and CDR2 SASEGT. The junction had 4 bases not matched to a gene; V was cut back by 3 bases and J by 2 bases. The CDR3 runs 15 residues. The CDR3 reads CASSDRDRGTYEQYF. The CDR3 DNA reads as TGTGCCAGCAGTGACCGGGACAGGGGTACCTACGAGCAGTACTTC.

The chain is built from TRBV6-1 and TRBJ1-2, with 7 bases that match TRBD1. The germline CDR1 and CDR2 sequences are MNHNS and SASEGT. This CDR3 region has 13 residues. The junction had 7 bases not matched to a gene; V was cut back by 6 bases and J by 6 bases. The CDR3 region has the DNA TGTGCCAGCAGATACAGGGGAGTGGATGGCTACACCTTC. This encodes CASRYRGVDGYTF.

The J gene is TRBJ2-5, the V gene TRBV27; 8 positions agree with TRBD2. Trimming took 4 bases from V and 5 from J; bases not matched to a gene: 9. The CDR3 spans 15 residues. The germline V gene has CDR1 MNHEY and CDR2 SMNVEV (reference sequence). Here the CDR3 reads CASSWGAGAGETQYF. The DNA for the CDR3 is TGTGCCAGCAGTTGGGGAGCGGGGGCCGGGGAGACCCAGTACTTC.

The chain's CDR3 is CASSYSGRGGYGYTF. The CDR3 DNA is TGTGCCAGCAGTTACTCCGGCAGGGGGGGCTATGGCTACACCTTC. The rearrangement links TRBV6-5 to TRBJ1-2, with 7 nucleotides matching TRBD1. Germline V gene data show CDR1 as MNHEY and CDR2 as SVGAGI. Trimming cost V 0 bases and J 4 bases; bases outside gene matches: 5. CDR3 length: 15 residues.

The V call is TRBV19, the J call TRBJ2-2; D is unresolved. V was cut by 2 bases and J by 1 base, with 5 bases left in between. The CDR3 length is 14 residues. Germline CDR1 is LNHDA and CDR2 is SQIVND (reference sequence). This CDR3 is CASSIPENTGELFF. The CDR3 DNA sequence: TGTGCCAGTAGTATACCGGAGAACACCGGGGAGCTGTTTTTT. Based on the CDR3 plus reference TRBV19 and TRBJ2-2, the full variable domain is DGGITQSPKYLFRKEGQNVTLSCEQNLNHDAMYWYRQDPGQGLRLIYYSQIVNDFQKGDIAEGYSVSREKKESFPLTVTSAQKNPTAFYLCASSIPENTGELFFGEGSRLTVL.

This chain's CDR3 is CASSRASGGLQETQYF. DNA of the CDR3: TGTGCCAGCTCACGGGCCAGCGGGGGGCTCCAAGAGACCCAGTACTTC. This chain uses TRBV18 with TRBJ2-5; 9 nucleotides agree with TRBD2. The length of the CDR3 is 16 residues. Germline CDR1 reads KGHSH; CDR2 reads LQKENI. The ends lost 4 bases at V and 1 base at J; junction bases unmatched: 7.

The chain couples TRBV6-5 to TRBJ1-2, with D unclear. Between the trimmed V and J ends, which lost 8 bases and 0 bases, there was a span of 13 bases. The CDR3 sequence is 14 residues long. Germline assignment: CDR1 MNHEY and CDR2 SVGAGI. The CDR3 sequence: CASRYSGTNYGYTF. As DNA, the CDR3 is TGTGCCAGCCGATACAGTGGAACTAACTATGGCTACACCTTC.

The chain combines TRBV5-1 with TRBJ2-5, with TRBD2 identical over 8 bases. This CDR3 has 14 residues. With 4 bases clipped from V and 5 bases from J, the junction kept 7 bases outside the gene matches. Per the germline V gene, CDR1 is SGHRS and CDR2 is YFSETQ. Here the CDR3 DNA reads TGCGCCAGCAGCCGCGGGGGGTCGGGGGAGACCCAGTACTTC. This translates into CASSRGGSGETQYF.

The CDR3 sequence: CASSLNGGGTTSTDTQYF. CDR3 coding DNA: TGCGCCAGCAGCTTAAATGGCGGGGGGACAACTAGCACAGATACGCAGTATTTT. The chain has TRBV5-1 and TRBJ2-3, with 8 bases identical to TRBD2. Germline-derived CDR1 and CDR2 are SGHRS and YFSETQ. Germline trimming cut 2 bases from V and 0 bases from J; bases unmatched to any gene: 11. The length of the CDR3 is 18 residues.

This chain connects TRBV2 to TRBJ2-5, with D possibly TRBD1 on 5 matching bases. Deletions cut 3 bases from V and 1 base from J, with 9 bases between. CDR1 SNHLY and CDR2 FYNNEI come from the germline V gene. This CDR3 comprises 14 residues. The CDR3 here is CASSEGRSQETQYF. CDR3 DNA sequence: TGTGCCAGCAGTGAGGGGCGGTCCCAAGAGACCCAGTACTTC. Full variable domain (remainder filled in from reference TRBV2 and TRBJ2-5): EPEVTQTPSHQVTQMGQEVILRCVPISNHLYFYWYRQILGQKVEFLVSFYNNEISEKSEIFDDQFSVERPDGSNFTLKIRSTKLEDSAMYFCASSEGRSQETQYFGPGTRLLVL.